The clone carrying this T cell receptor beta chain was observed once. Its antigen remains unknown. The naive CD8 population came from CD45RO-negative cells selected for CCR7, without terminally differentiated effector memory CD45RA+ cells. The sample is drawn from a study of shared clonotypes between healthy human individuals. On the study more broadly: A couple of women and a few men aged 18 to 49 served as donors.

An assay was performed, and its level was deep. In replicate PCRs of sorted subsets, roughly 190 ng DNA, tens of thousands of T cell genomes, was used. Profiled with immunoSEQ multiplex PCR; TCRdb holds only in-frame clones, not every one. Of about 680,000 clones in the sample, under 95% were seen once. Points from the study as a whole: Naive subsets, compared against memory subsets, generally had larger estimated richness values.

The CDR3 covers 18 residues. In germline, CDR1 is MGHDK, CDR2 SYGVNS. Trimming left V 4 bases short and J 8 bases short, with 26 bases between. V gene TRBV25-1 combines with J gene TRBJ1-4, with D possibly being TRBD1 (5 bases). Sequenced sample: naive CD8+ T cells sorted from blood. This receptor was taken from a man aged 30-40 years in good health. CDR3 residues: CASSGPGGRGPTGEKLFF. CDR3 bases: TGTGCCAGCAGTGGCCCTGGTGGTAGGGGACCGACGGGAGAAAAACTGTTTTTT.